The text below deals with one T cell receptor beta chain. This specimen belongs to a study of regulatory T cells in long-lasting Graves disease. The sample's time point: newly diagnosed GD, antithyroid drugs for less than 3 months. After RNA was extracted from PBMCs, the TCR library was made from it. One endocrinology department in Xi'an, China, was where patients came from. To make TCR beta libraries, researchers used iRepertoire HTBI primers and Arm-PCR of CDR3 regions. In the study's own analysis: Across the samples, identification revealed about 62 TRBV and roughly 13 TRBJ segments. Each CDR3 protein gets one entry after TCRdb re-called the multiplex PCR reads with MiXCR. The V and J calls reflect TCRdb's pipeline rather than the authors' work. The table records 560,000 or so distinct CDR3 sequences, about 15% of them present only once. CDR3 length: 12 amino acids. From germline, CDR1 is SQVTM and CDR2 ANQGSEA. The V gene lost 4 bases and the J gene lost 0 bases, with 7 bases spanning the gap.

The same sample was also studied in work on T cells in Graves' hyperthyroidism and ophthalmopathy. From that paper: Blood also showed most of the thyroid clonotypes that were expanded above 0.001.

This chain joins TRBV29-1 and TRBJ2-7; the D is unclear. The receptor's source is a man aged 18-30 years with Graves disease. This specimen was peripheral blood mononuclear cells (PBMCs), taken at new diagnosis, from a patient treated with antithyroid drugs. The CDR3 sequence is CSVAGSSYEQYF. The CDR3, as DNA: TGCAGCGTTGCAGGAAGCTCCTACGAGCAGTACTTC.